These T cell receptor beta chains were read from a single sample in a study of blood T cell repertoires in COVID-19. Clones were read by immunoSEQ multiplex PCR, and TCRdb kept only the in-frame ones, dropping some. The data show more than 300,000 clones, over 75% seen once. The source material was peripheral blood. The receptor set was obtained from a woman aged 25 to 39 with COVID-19, enrolled during active disease. Each CDR3 is given with its conserved first and last residue. A D gene is named only where the DNA matches it firmly. Where a row states a size, it is once, few, many or the class of an expanded clone; other rows omit it.

size	D	V	J	DNA	CDR3
once	TRBD2	TRBV6-4	TRBJ2-7	TGTGCCAGCATGCAAGCGGGAGGAACCTACGAGCAGTACTTC	CASMQAGGTYEQYF
once	.	TRBV2	TRBJ2-2	TGTGCCAGCACAGCACAGACCTTTGGCGGGGAGCTGTTTTTT	CASTAQTFGGELFF
.	TRBD2	TRBV5-1	TRBJ2-2	TGCGCCAGCAGCTCATGGGGGAGGGCAGACACCGGGGAGCTGTTTTTT	CASSSWGRADTGELFF
.	.	TRBV30	TRBJ1-2	TGTGCCTGGAGGTTAACAGGGATGACGTATGGCTACACCTTC	CAWRLTGMTYGYTF
.	.	TRBV19	TRBJ2-5	TGTGCCAGTAGCCCCACCCGACCGAGTGACAAAGAGACCCAGTACTTC	CASSPTRPSDKETQYF
.	.	TRBV30	TRBJ2-5	TGTGCCTGGAGTGTATCCCCGACTAGTGAGGAGACCCAGTACTTC	CAWSVSPTSEETQYF
.	.	TRBV2	TRBJ2-7	TGTGCCAGCAGTGCGTCGGCGGGTAGCTCCTACGAGCAGTACTTC	CASSASAGSSYEQYF
.	.	TRBV6-2/TRBV6-3	TRBJ2-3	TGTGCCAGCAGTTATTCGTTAGTGACGCAGTATTTT	CASSYSLVTQYF
.	TRBD2	TRBV24-1	TRBJ2-1	TGTGCCACCAGTACCGGACTAGTCTACAATGAGCAGTTCTTC	CATSTGLVYNEQFF
.	.	TRBV28	TRBJ1-1	TGTGCCAGCAGTTTAATGAGGCGGAGGGCTTTCTTT	CASSLMRRRAFF
.	.	TRBV9	TRBJ2-2	TGTGCCAGCAGCGTAGTTTCAGGAGGCACCGGGGAGCTGTTTTTT	CASSVVSGGTGELFF
.	TRBD1	TRBV6-1	TRBJ1-2	TGTGCCAGCAGTGAGCCAGGGGGCGAGGGCTACACCTTC	CASSEPGGEGYTF
.	.	TRBV7-9	TRBJ2-7	TGTGCCAGCAGCTTAGCACCCCGGGACGAGCAGTACTTC	CASSLAPRDEQYF
.	.	TRBV4-3	TRBJ2-5	TGCGCCAGCAGCCAAGAAGGCAGGGTGGGAGAGACCCAGTACTTC	CASSQEGRVGETQYF
.	.	TRBV4-1	TRBJ2-1	TGCGCCAGCAGCCTACTCGGGGGCTACAATGAGCAGTTCTTC	CASSLLGGYNEQFF
.	.	TRBV5-8	TRBJ1-5	TGTGCCAGCAGCCGTAGCAATCAGCCCCAGCATTTT	CASSRSNQPQHF
.	TRBD2	TRBV20-1	TRBJ2-5	TGCAGTGTGGGACTAGAAGAGACCCAGTACTTC	CSVGLEETQYF
.	.	TRBV19	TRBJ2-2	TGTGTCCACCCCTCCACAGGGCGCACCGGGGAGCTGTTTTTT	CVHPSTGRTGELFF
many	.	TRBV5-3	TRBJ1-6	TGTGCCAGAAGCCGCCCGGGGATCAATTCACCCCTCCACTTT	CARSRPGINSPLHF
.	.	TRBV5-4	TRBJ2-7	TGTGCCAGCAGCTTGGCAGGGTCTTACGAGCAGTACTTC	CASSLAGSYEQYF
.	TRBD1	TRBV3-1/TRBV3-2	TRBJ2-7	TGTGCCAGCAGCCAATACCGGGACAGGGGGACCCACGAGCAGTACTTC	CASSQYRDRGTHEQYF
once	.	TRBV29-1	TRBJ2-3	TGCAGCGTTCGGAGGGATGTCCAATGGTCGGCGCAGTATTTT	CSVRRDVQWSAQYF
.	TRBD2	TRBV3-1/TRBV3-2	TRBJ2-7	TGTGCCAGCAGCCACCAGCGGGAGGGCTACGAGCAGTACTTC	CASSHQREGYEQYF
once	TRBD2	TRBV5-4	TRBJ2-5	TGTGCCAGCAGCTTGGGGACTAGCGGGAGGGCCAGGGAGACCCAGTACTTC	CASSLGTSGRARETQYF
.	TRBD2	TRBV7-9	TRBJ2-7	TGTGCCAGCAGCCGACTGGGAGGGGAGCAGTACTTC	CASSRLGGEQYF
.	TRBD1	TRBV27	TRBJ2-5	TGTGCCGCAGGGGACAGGGCTGAGACCCAGTACTTC	CAAGDRAETQYF
.	.	TRBV19	TRBJ2-1	TGTGCCAGTAGTACAAGCCCAGCGGGCGGATACAATGAGCAGTTCTTC	CASSTSPAGGYNEQFF
.	.	TRBV15	TRBJ1-2	TGTGCCACCAGCAGAGATCGGGGTAACTATGGCTACACCTTC	CATSRDRGNYGYTF